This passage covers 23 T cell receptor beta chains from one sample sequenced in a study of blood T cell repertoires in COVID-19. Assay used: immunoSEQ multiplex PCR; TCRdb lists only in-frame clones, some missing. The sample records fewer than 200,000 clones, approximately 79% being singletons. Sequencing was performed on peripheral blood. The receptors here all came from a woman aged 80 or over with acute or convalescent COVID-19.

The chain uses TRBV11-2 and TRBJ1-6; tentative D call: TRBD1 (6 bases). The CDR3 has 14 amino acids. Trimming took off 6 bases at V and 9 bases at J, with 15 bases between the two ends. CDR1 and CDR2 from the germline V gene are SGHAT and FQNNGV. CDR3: CASRKQGPGSPLHF. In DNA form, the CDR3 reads TGTGCCAGCAGGAAGCAGGGGCCCGGTTCACCCCTCCACTTT. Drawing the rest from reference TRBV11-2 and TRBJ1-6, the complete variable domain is EAGVAQSPRYKIIEKRQSVAFWCNPISGHATLYWYQQILGQGPKLLIQFQNNGVVDDSQLPKDRFSAERLKGVDSTLKIQPAKLEDSAVYLCASRKQGPGSPLHFGNGTRLTVT.

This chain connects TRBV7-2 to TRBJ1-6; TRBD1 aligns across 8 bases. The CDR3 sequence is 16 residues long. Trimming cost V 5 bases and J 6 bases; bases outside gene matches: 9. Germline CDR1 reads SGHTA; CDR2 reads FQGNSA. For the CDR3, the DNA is TGTGCCAGCAGCCGGGGACAGGCCCTGAGTAATTCACCCCTCCACTTT. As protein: CASSRGQALSNSPLHF.

The CDR3 loop is CATSTGNTQYF. CDR3 nucleotides: TGTGCCACCAGTACGGGGAATACGCAGTATTTT. This sequence joins TRBV11-2 and TRBJ2-3; tentative D call: TRBD2 (5 bases). The CDR3 contains 11 residues. Germline V gene lookup returns CDR1 SGHAT and CDR2 FQNNGV. Between the trimmed V and J ends, which lost 10 bases and 7 bases, there was a span of 12 bases.

This chain's CDR3 is CASSQDPGQGRETQYF. CDR3 sequence (DNA): TGTGCCAGCAGCCAAGATCCGGGACAGGGGAGAGAGACCCAGTACTTC. The J gene is TRBJ2-5, the V gene TRBV3-1 (or the pseudogene TRBV3-2), with 10 bases matching TRBD1. This CDR3 spans 16 amino acids. The J segment lost 4 bases and the V segment lost 0 bases, leaving 5 bases of the junction unmatched. Germline loops: CDR1 LGHDT, CDR2 YNNKEL (reference sequence).

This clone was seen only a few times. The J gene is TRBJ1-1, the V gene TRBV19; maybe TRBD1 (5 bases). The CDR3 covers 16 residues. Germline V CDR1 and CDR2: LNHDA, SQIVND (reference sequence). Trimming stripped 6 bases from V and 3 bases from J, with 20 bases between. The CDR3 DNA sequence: TGTGCCAGTAGACTAACTCCGGGCCTAGGGGACACTGAAGCTTTCTTT. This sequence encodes CASRLTPGLGDTEAFF.

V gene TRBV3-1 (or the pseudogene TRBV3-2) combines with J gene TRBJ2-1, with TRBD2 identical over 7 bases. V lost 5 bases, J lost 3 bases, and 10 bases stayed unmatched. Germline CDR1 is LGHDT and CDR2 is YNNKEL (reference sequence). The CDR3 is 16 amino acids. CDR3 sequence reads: CASSYPGGSVYNEQFF. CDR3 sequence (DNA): TGTGCCAGCAGCTACCCGGGCGGGAGTGTCTACAATGAGCAGTTCTTC.

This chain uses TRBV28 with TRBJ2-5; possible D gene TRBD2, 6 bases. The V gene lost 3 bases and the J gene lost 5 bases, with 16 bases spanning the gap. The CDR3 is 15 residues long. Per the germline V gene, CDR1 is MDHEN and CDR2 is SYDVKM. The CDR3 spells CASSFGLGRGETQYF. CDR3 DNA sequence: TGTGCCAGCAGTTTCGGGCTGGGCCGGGGGGAGACCCAGTACTTC.

The CDR3 DNA follows: TGTGCCAGCACAGTGGGCAATCAGCCCCAGCATTTT. Translation: CASTVGNQPQHF. The rearrangement joins TRBV28 to TRBJ1-5, with D unresolved. Trimming took 7 bases from V and 2 from J, leaving 6 bases between them. This CDR3 has 12 amino acids. Germline CDR1 is MDHEN and CDR2 is SYDVKM.

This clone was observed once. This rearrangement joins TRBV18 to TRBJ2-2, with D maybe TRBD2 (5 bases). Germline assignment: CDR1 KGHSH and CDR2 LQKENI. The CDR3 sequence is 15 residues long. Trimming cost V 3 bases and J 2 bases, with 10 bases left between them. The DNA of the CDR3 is TGTGCCAGCTCACCCACTAGACCAAACACCGGGGAGCTGTTTTTT. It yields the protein CASSPTRPNTGELFF.

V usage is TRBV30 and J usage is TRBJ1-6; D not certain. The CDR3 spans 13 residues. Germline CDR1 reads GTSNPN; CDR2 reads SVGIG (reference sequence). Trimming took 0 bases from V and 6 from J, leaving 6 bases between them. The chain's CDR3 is CAWSVRGNSPLHF. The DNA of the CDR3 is TGTGCCTGGAGTGTACGGGGTAATTCACCCCTCCACTTT.

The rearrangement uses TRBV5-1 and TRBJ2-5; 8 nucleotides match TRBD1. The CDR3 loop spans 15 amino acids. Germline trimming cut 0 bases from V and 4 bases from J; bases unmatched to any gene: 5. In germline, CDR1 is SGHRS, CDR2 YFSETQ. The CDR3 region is CASSLGTGGRETQYF. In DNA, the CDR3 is TGCGCCAGCAGCTTGGGTACAGGGGGGCGAGAGACCCAGTACTTC. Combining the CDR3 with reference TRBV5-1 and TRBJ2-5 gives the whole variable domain KAGVTQTPRYLIKTRGQQVTLSCSPISGHRSVSWYQQTPGQGLQFLFEYFSETQRNKGNFPGRFSGRQFSNSRSEMNVSTLELGDSALYLCASSLGTGGRETQYFGPGTRLLVL.

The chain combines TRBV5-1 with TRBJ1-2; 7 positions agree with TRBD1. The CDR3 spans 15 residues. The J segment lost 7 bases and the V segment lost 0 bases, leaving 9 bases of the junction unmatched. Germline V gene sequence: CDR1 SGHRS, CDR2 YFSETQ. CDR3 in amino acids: CASSLAGGDGGGYTF. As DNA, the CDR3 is TGCGCCAGCAGCTTGGCAGGGGGAGACGGTGGTGGCTACACCTTC.

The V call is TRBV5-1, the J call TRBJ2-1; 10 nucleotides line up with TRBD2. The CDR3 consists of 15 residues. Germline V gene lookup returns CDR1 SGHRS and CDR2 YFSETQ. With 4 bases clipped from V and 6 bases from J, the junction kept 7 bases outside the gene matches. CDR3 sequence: CASSLLAGSGNEQFF. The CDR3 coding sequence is TGCGCCAGCAGCCTACTAGCGGGATCGGGCAATGAGCAGTTCTTC.

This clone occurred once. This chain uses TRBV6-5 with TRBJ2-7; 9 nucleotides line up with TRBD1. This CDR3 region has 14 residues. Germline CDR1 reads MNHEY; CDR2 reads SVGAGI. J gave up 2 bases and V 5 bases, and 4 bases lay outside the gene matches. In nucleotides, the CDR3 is TGTGCCAGCAGTCCCCGACAGGGGGCCTACGAGCAGTACTTC. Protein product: CASSPRQGAYEQYF.

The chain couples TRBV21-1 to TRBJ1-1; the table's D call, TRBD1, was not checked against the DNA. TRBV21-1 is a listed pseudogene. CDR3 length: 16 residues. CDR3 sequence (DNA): TGTGCCAGCAGTATTAGAACGGGACAGAAGAACACTGAAGCTTTCTTT. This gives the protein CASSIRTGQKNTEAFF.

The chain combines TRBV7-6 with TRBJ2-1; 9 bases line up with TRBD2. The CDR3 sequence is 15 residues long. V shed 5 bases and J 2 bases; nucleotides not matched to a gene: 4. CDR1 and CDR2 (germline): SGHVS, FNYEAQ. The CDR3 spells CASSPSGMAYNEQFF. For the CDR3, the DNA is TGTGCCAGCAGCCCTAGCGGGATGGCCTACAATGAGCAGTTCTTC. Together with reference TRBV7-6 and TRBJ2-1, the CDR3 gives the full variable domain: GAGVSQSPRYKVTKRGQDVALRCDPISGHVSLYWYRQALGQGPEFLTYFNYEAQQDKSGLPNDRFSAERPEGSISTLTIQRTEQRDSAMYRCASSPSGMAYNEQFFGPGTRLTVL.

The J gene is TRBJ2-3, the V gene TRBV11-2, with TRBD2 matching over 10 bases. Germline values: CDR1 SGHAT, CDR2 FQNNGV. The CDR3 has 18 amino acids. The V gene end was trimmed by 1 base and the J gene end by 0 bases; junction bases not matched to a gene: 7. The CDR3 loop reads CASSLGLAGSASTDTQYF. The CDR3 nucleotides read TGTGCCAGCAGCTTAGGACTAGCGGGCTCCGCTAGCACAGATACGCAGTATTTT.

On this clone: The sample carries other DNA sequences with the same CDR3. The CDR3 DNA sequence: TGTGCCAGCAGCTTGGCGGACCGGGGCTACGAGCAGTACTTC. Translating gives CASSLADRGYEQYF. The rearrangement uses TRBV5-8 and TRBJ2-7; tentative D call: TRBD2 (5 bases). CDR1 and CDR2 from the germline V gene are SGHTS and YDEGEE. Trimming took off 0 bases at V and 3 bases at J, with 10 bases between the two ends. The CDR3 is made up of 14 amino acids. Full variable domain (outside the CDR3, taken from reference TRBV5-8 and TRBJ2-7): EAGVTQSPTHLIKTRGQQATLRCSPISGHTSVYWYQQALGLGLQFLLWYDEGEERNRGNFPPRFSGRQFPNYSSELNVNALELEDSALYLCASSLADRGYEQYFGPGTRLTVT.

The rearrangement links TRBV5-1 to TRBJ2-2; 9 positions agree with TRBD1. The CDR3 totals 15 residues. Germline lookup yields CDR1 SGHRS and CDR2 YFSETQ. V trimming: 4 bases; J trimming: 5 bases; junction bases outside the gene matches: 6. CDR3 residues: CASSRTGEETGELFF. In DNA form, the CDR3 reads TGCGCCAGCAGCAGGACAGGGGAAGAAACCGGGGAGCTGTTTTTT. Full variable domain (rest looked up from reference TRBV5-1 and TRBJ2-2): KAGVTQTPRYLIKTRGQQVTLSCSPISGHRSVSWYQQTPGQGLQFLFEYFSETQRNKGNFPGRFSGRQFSNSRSEMNVSTLELGDSALYLCASSRTGEETGELFFGEGSRLTVL.

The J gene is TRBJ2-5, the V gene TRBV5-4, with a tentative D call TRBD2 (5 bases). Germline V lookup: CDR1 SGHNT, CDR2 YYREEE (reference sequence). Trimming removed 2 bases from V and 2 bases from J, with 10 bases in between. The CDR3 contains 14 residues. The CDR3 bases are TGTGCCAGCAGCTTCCCCAGCGGACAAGAGACCCAGTACTTC. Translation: CASSFPSGQETQYF.

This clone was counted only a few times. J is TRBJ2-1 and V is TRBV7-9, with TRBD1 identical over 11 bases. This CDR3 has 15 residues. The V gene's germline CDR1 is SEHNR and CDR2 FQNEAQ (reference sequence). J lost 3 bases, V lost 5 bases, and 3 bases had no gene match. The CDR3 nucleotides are TGTGCCAGCAGCCCAGGGACAGGGGGCTACAATGAGCAGTTCTTC. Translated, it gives CASSPGTGGYNEQFF.

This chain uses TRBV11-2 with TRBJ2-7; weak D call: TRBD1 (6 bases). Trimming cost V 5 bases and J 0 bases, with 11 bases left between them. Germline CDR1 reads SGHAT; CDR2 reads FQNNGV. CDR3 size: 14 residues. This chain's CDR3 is CASSRQVSSYEQYF. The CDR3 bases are TGTGCCAGCAGCCGACAGGTTAGCTCCTACGAGCAGTACTTC.

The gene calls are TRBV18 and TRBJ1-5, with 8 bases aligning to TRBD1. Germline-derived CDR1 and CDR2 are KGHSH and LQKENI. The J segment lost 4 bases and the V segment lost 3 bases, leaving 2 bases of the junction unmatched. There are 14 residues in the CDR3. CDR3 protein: CASSPGTGNQPQHF. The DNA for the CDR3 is TGTGCCAGCTCACCTGGGACAGGAAATCAGCCCCAGCATTTT.